This TCR beta chain was obtained from a study of shared clonotypes between healthy human individuals. The CDR3 covers 14 residues. Germline-derived CDR1 and CDR2 are MNHEY and SMNVEV (reference sequence). The V and J ends lost 4 bases and 8 bases respectively, with 15 bases between them. Naive CD8 populations comprised CD45RO-negative cells positively selected for CCR7, excluding terminally differentiated effector memory CD45RA+ cells. Investigators spread the genomic DNA of each subset evenly over several immunoSEQ plates. Clones were sequenced by immunoSEQ multiplex PCR, and TCRdb holds only the in-frame ones, with some missing. The table includes millions of clones, about 93% detected once.

Input material: naive CD8+ T cells from PBMCs. The chain couples TRBV27 to TRBJ2-1; D might be TRBD2 (5 bases). This clonotype originated in a man between 18 and 35 years old in good health. Some clones in this sample may be carry-over from other donors' samples. CDR3 DNA sequence: TGTGCCAGCAGTTCGCGACAAGAGGGCGATGAGCAGTTCTTC. Amino acid sequence: CASSSRQEGDEQFF.